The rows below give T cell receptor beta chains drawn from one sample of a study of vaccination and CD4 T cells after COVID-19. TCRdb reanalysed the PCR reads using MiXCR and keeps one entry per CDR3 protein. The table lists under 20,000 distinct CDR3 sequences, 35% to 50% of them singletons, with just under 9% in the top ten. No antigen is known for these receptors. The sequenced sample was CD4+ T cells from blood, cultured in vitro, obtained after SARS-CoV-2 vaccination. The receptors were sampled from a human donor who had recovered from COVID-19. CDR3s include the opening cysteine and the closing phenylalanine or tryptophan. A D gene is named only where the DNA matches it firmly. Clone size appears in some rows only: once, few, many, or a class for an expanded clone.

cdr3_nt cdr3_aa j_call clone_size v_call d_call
TGTGCCAGCAGCGAGAACAGGGTTAGGGCTTTCTTT CASSENRVRAFF TRBJ1-1 - TRBV11-2 -
TGTGCCAGCAGCCAGACAGGGAGGGGGCATGGCTACACCTTC CASSQTGRGHGYTF TRBJ1-2 few TRBV7-9 TRBD1
TGTGCCAGCAGGACTACTGCAGGAGATACGCAGTATTTT CASRTTAGDTQYF TRBJ2-3 few TRBV6-1 -
TGTGCCAGTAGTCCCGGTCATAGTGAGACGTCCGCTTTCTTT CASSPGHSETSAFF TRBJ1-1 - TRBV19 -
TGTGCCAGCAGCTCCGGGACCCTGTTCCAAGAGACCCAGTACTTC CASSSGTLFQETQYF TRBJ2-5 - TRBV28 -
TGTGCCAGCAGAGTAACCGGGACAGGGGCCTACGAGCAGTACTTC CASRVTGTGAYEQYF TRBJ2-7 - TRBV7-2 TRBD1
TGTGCCAGCACCTCTTCCCGGAGTTCCTACGAGCAGTACTTC CASTSSRSSYEQYF TRBJ2-7 - TRBV7-9 -
TGTGCCAGCAGCCCCGGGGGGTCGGGCACCGGGGAGCTGTTTTTT CASSPGGSGTGELFF TRBJ2-2 - TRBV7-6 TRBD2
TGTGCCAGCCGAAAGACAGGGAGCAATCAGCCCCAGCATTTT CASRKTGSNQPQHF TRBJ1-5 few TRBV27 TRBD1
TGTGCCAGCAGCCCAATTACGCAAGGGGGCACTGAAGCTTTCTTT CASSPITQGGTEAFF TRBJ1-1 - TRBV11-2 -
TGTGCCAGCTATAGGGTGGGGATGCCTGAAGCTTTCTTT CASYRVGMPEAFF TRBJ1-1 - TRBV6-1 -
TGCGCCAGCAGCGAAAGTACGGACCGCGCGAACACCGGGGAGCTGTTTTTT CASSESTDRANTGELFF TRBJ2-2 - TRBV4-1 -
TGTGCCAGCAGTGGGGCCAGGGGGCTATACACTGAAGCTTTCTTT CASSGARGLYTEAFF TRBJ1-1 - TRBV6-1 TRBD1
TGTGCCAGCATAGGGGGCGGTATAACCGGGGAGCTGTTTTTT CASIGGGITGELFF TRBJ2-2 - TRBV28 TRBD1
TGCAGTGCTAACACCCTTCTAGCGGGGGCTTCCTACGAGCAGTACTTC CSANTLLAGASYEQYF TRBJ2-7 few TRBV20-1 TRBD2
TGTGCCAGCAGCTTAGGCACCGGGGAGCTGTTTTTT CASSLGTGELFF TRBJ2-2 - TRBV7-3 -
TGTGCCAGCAGCTTACTTGGGTCAGGGACGACTGAAGCTTTCTTT CASSLLGSGTTEAFF TRBJ1-1 - TRBV7-2 -
TGTGCCAGCAGTCAACCCAGGGTTGCCGGAAACACCATATATTTT CASSQPRVAGNTIYF TRBJ1-3 - TRBV12-3/TRBV12-4 -
TGTGCCAGCAGCCAAAACACGCTTGGGGGGGCTTCACCCCTCCACTTT CASSQNTLGGASPLHF TRBJ1-6 few TRBV14 -
TGTGCCAGCAGTCCCCCAGTTTCGCCCCAGCATTTT CASSPPVSPQHF TRBJ1-5 - TRBV28 -
TGTGCCAGTAGTCCATGGGGGAAGGGCTTTAATCAGCCCCAGCATTTT CASSPWGKGFNQPQHF TRBJ1-5 few TRBV19 -
TGTGCCAGCAGACCACCGGGACCTCACAATCAGCCCCAGCATTTT CASRPPGPHNQPQHF TRBJ1-5 few TRBV6-2/TRBV6-3 -
TGTGCCACCAGCAGAGATCTTCGGGCGAGCAATCAGCCCCAGCATTTT CATSRDLRASNQPQHF TRBJ1-5 - TRBV15 -
TGCAGTGCTAGTGGGGCAGAGTTAAACTATGGCTACACCTTC CSASGAELNYGYTF TRBJ1-2 - TRBV20-1 -
TGCAGTGCTAGAGATACCAGGGGGCCTGGAAACACCATATATTTT CSARDTRGPGNTIYF TRBJ1-3 - TRBV20-1 TRBD1
TGTGCCACTTCTAGTACCTACGAGCAGTACTTC CATSSTYEQYF TRBJ2-7 few TRBV10-3 -
TGTGCCAGCAGCCCCGGTCAGGGGAATGTCAATCAGCCCCAGCATTTT CASSPGQGNVNQPQHF TRBJ1-5 - TRBV5-8 -
TGTGCCAGCAGATCCCCGGGGGCGAACACCGGGGAGCTGTTTTTT CASRSPGANTGELFF TRBJ2-2 - TRBV6-2/TRBV6-3 -
TGTGCCAGCAGCCCCCGAGGTAACACTGAAGCTTTCTTT CASSPRGNTEAFF TRBJ1-1 few TRBV14 -
TGTGCCAGCAGCTCTACGGACAGGGGAGGGTGGACTGAAGCTTTCTTT CASSSTDRGGWTEAFF TRBJ1-1 few TRBV7-9 TRBD1
TGTGCCAGTAGTTCGTCCCCGGGGAACAATCAGCCCCAGCATTTT CASSSSPGNNQPQHF TRBJ1-5 - TRBV19 -
TGTGCCAGCAGCTCCGAGGGCAGGGGTGGACTAGCGGGAGGGCCCGGTGAGCAGTTCTTC CASSSEGRGGLAGGPGEQFF TRBJ2-1 - TRBV7-9 TRBD2
TGTGCCAGCAGTGATCGGTGGGGCACTTCACCCCTCCACTTT CASSDRWGTSPLHF TRBJ1-6 medium-sized TRBV6-1 -
TGTGCCAGCCAACGTGACACTAGCAATCAGCCCCAGCATTTT CASQRDTSNQPQHF TRBJ1-5 - TRBV2 -
TGCAGTGCTAGTTTACTGGCCTACTACGAGCAGTACTTC CSASLLAYYEQYF TRBJ2-7 few TRBV20-1 -
TGTGCCAGTAGATTCACAGGGGGATCCACTGAAGCTTTCTTT CASRFTGGSTEAFF TRBJ1-1 few TRBV19 TRBD1
TGTGCCAGCAGCCCGACAGGGAGAAGCACTGAAGCTTTCTTT CASSPTGRSTEAFF TRBJ1-1 - TRBV5-5 TRBD1
TGCAGTGCTAGAGATTATAAGTTACAAGGTAGCAATCAGCCCCAGCATTTT CSARDYKLQGSNQPQHF TRBJ1-5 few TRBV20-1 -
TGTGCCAGCAGGCCGGGGGGATCGAACACCGGGGAGCTGTTTTTT CASRPGGSNTGELFF TRBJ2-2 few TRBV28 TRBD2
TGTGCCAGCAGCCAGGGCAGGGGGAGTGAAAAACTGTTTTTT CASSQGRGSEKLFF TRBJ1-4 - TRBV7-2 TRBD1
TGCAGTGCCCGACAGGGGGCTAGCTCCTACGAGCAGTACTTC CSARQGASSYEQYF TRBJ2-7 - TRBV20-1 TRBD1
TGTGCCACCAGTGATTTTGCGGGGGATGGCTACACCTTC CATSDFAGDGYTF TRBJ1-2 few TRBV24-1 -
TGTGCCAGCAGTCCACCCCTCGGGGGACAGGATCACGGCTACACCTTC CASSPPLGGQDHGYTF TRBJ1-2 - TRBV6-1 TRBD1
TGTGCCAGCAGTATATCTCCTGGGCCCACTCCAGACTTC CASSISPGPTPDF TRBJ2-1 - TRBV28 -
TGTGCCAGCAGCTTCCGGCAGGGTGGTTATGGCTACACCTTC CASSFRQGGYGYTF TRBJ1-2 - TRBV11-3 -
TGTGCCACCAGCAGAGGGGACCACACACCCGGGGAGCTGTTTTTT CATSRGDHTPGELFF TRBJ2-2 medium-sized TRBV15 -
TGTGCCAGCAGTGAATTAGCGGGGGGGCGAGAGACCCAGTACTTC CASSELAGGRETQYF TRBJ2-5 - TRBV2 TRBD2